A single T cell receptor (beta chain) is shown here with its context. The antigen remains undetermined. The data are from a study of STAT5B mutations in CD4+ large granular lymphocyte leukemia. Study-wide findings and caveats: Patient CD4-sorted repertoires stayed more clonal than healthy ones after leukemic-clone removal.

Generated by immunoSEQ multiplex PCR, the TCRdb table keeps only in-frame clones and is missing some. Of around 20,000 clones in the sample, roughly 75% were seen once. The CDR3 has 12 residues. Germline lookup yields CDR1 GTSNPN and CDR2 SVGIG (reference sequence). Trimming left V 3 bases short and J 8 bases short, with 8 bases between. This chain uses TRBV30 with TRBJ1-6; no reliable D call. The source is a human donor in good health. The specimen sequenced was CD4+ T cells from blood buffy coats. The CDR3 spells CAWREVHSPLHF. The CDR3 bases are TGTGCCTGGAGGGAAGTTCATTCACCCCTCCACTTT.